This entry describes one T cell receptor (beta chain). The CDR3 loop spans 13 amino acids. V was clipped by 1 base and J by 4 bases, with 10 bases between them. Germline V gene data show CDR1 as GTSNPN and CDR2 as SVGIG (reference sequence). Some clones are missing from TCRdb's copy, which holds only in-frame ones; the method was immunoSEQ multiplex PCR. The sample has around 400,000 clones; approximately 90% are singletons. The sample is drawn from a study of Ad26.COV2.S vaccination and SARS-CoV-2 variants. Treatment denoted: approximately 18 received Ad26.COV2.S at low or high dose, single or two shots; roughly five received placebo; per-sample allocation not given. At day 63 after the first vaccine or placebo injection, samples were drawn.

The clonotype originates from a person aged 18-65 years who received the Ad26.COV2.S COVID-19 vaccine or a placebo. The V call is TRBV30, the J call TRBJ1-2, with no clear D. The specimen comprised peripheral blood, sampled in a trial of Ad26.COV2.S vaccine versus placebo. The DNA for the CDR3 is TGTGCCTGGAGTGCTACCGCCCTCTATGGCTACACCTTC. It codes for CAWSATALYGYTF. The whole variable domain, remainder taken from reference TRBV30 and TRBJ1-2, is SQTIHQWPATLVQPVGSPLSLECTVEGTSNPNLYWYRQAAGRGLQLLFYSVGIGQISSEVPQNLSASRPQDRQFILSSKKLLLSDSGFYLCAWSATALYGYTFGSGTRLTVV.